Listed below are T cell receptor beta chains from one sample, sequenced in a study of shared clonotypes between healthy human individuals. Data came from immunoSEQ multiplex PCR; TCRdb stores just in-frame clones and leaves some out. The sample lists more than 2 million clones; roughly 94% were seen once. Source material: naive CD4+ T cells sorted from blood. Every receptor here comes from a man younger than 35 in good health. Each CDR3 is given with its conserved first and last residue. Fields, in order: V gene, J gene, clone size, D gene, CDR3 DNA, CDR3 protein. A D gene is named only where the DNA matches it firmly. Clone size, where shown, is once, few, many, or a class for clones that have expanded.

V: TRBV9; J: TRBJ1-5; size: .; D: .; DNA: TGTGCCAGCAGCGTTGGGGGGACCAATCAGCCCCAGCATTTT; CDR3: CASSVGGTNQPQHF
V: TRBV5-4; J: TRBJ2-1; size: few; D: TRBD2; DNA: TGTGCCAGCAGCTTGGGCGGGGGCTCCTACAATGAGCAGTTCTTC; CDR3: CASSLGGGSYNEQFF
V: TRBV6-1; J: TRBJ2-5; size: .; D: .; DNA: TGTGCCAGCAGTGGGCAAGAGACCCAGTACTTC; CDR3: CASSGQETQYF
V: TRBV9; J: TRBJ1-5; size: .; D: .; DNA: TGTGCCAGCAGCGTAGCATGTAGGGAGCCGGGGTCGCCCCAGCATTTT; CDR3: CASSVACREPGSPQHF
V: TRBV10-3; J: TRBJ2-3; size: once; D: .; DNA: TGTGCCATCAGTGAGTCCTATGGACACACAGATACGCAGTATTTT; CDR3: CAISESYGHTDTQYF
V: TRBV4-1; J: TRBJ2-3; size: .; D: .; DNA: TGCGCCAGCAGCCAAGGGGAGCTCACAGATACGCAGTATTTT; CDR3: CASSQGELTDTQYF
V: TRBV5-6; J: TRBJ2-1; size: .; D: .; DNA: TGTGCCAGCAGCTCAGGAAAATTTTTCTCCTACAATGAGCAGTTCTTC; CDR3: CASSSGKFFSYNEQFF
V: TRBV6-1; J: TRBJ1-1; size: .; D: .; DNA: TGTGCCGTCAAGACAGCTATGAACACTGAAGCTTTCTTT; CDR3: CAVKTAMNTEAFF
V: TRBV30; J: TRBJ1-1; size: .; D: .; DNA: TGTGCCTGGACCCTGGGAAGCTCCACTGAAGCTTTCTTT; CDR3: CAWTLGSSTEAFF
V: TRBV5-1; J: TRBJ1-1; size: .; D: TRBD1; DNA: TGCGCCAGCAGCCCGGGACAGGGGAACACTGAAGCTTTCTTT; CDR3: CASSPGQGNTEAFF
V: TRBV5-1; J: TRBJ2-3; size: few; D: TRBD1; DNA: TGCGCCAGCAGCTCCGGACAGGGGACAGATACGCAGTATTTT; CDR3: CASSSGQGTDTQYF
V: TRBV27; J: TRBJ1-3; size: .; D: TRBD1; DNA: TGTGCCAGCAGTCCCCGACAGGGACTCTCTGGAAACACCATATATTTT; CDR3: CASSPRQGLSGNTIYF
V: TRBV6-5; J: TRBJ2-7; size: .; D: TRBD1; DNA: TGTGCCAGCAGTTCGCCGGGACAGGGAGGCGAGCAGTACTTC; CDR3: CASSSPGQGGEQYF
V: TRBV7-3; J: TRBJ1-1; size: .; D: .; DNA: TGTGCCAGCAGCTTAACGGCAGGAATTAACACTGAAGCTTTCTTT; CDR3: CASSLTAGINTEAFF
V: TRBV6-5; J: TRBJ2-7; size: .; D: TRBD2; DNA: TGTGCCAGCAGTCTACTAGCGGAGGGCGCCTACGAGCAGTACTTC; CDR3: CASSLLAEGAYEQYF
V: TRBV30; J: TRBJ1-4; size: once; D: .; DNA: TGTGCCTGGAGTGTTCGAAGATATAATGAAAAACTGTTTTTT; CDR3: CAWSVRRYNEKLFF
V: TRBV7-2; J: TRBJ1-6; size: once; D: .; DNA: TGTGCCAGCAGCTTAGCACACGGATCCTATAATTCACCCCTCCACTTT; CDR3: CASSLAHGSYNSPLHF
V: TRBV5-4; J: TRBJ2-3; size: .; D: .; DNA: TGTGCCAGCAGCTTGCTTAACTCCGGCCCTAGCACAGATACGCAGTATTTT; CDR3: CASSLLNSGPSTDTQYF
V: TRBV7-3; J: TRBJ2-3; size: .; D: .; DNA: TGTGCCAGCAGCTTAAGTGGTTTAAGCACAGATACGCAGTATTTT; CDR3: CASSLSGLSTDTQYF
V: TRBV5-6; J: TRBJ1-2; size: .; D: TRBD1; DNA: TGTGCCAGCAGCTTAGTACAGGGGAGCAGCTACACCTTC; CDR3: CASSLVQGSSYTF
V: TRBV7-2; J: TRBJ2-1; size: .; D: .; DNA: TGTGCCAGCAGCTTAATTCATGAGCAGTTCTTC; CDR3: CASSLIHEQFF
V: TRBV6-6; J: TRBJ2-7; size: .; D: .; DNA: TGTGCCAGCAGTTACTCCCGTGAGGCATCCTACGAGCAGTACTTC; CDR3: CASSYSREASYEQYF
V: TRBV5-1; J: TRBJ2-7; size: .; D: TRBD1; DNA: TGCGCCAGCAGCCCCCCCTCGGGACAGGTCATGCACGAGCAGTACTTC; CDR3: CASSPPSGQVMHEQYF
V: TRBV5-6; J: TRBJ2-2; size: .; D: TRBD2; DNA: TGTGCCAGCAGTAGCTTACTAGCGCAAAACACCGGGGAGCTGTTTTTT; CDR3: CASSSLLAQNTGELFF
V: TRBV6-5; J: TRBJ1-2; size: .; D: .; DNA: TGTGCCAGCAGTTTCGGGTCTTTCTATGGCTACACCTTC; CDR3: CASSFGSFYGYTF
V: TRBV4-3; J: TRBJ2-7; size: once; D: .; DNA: TGCGCCAGCAGCCAAGACCGGGACCTTTTCTACGAGCAGTACTTC; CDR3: CASSQDRDLFYEQYF